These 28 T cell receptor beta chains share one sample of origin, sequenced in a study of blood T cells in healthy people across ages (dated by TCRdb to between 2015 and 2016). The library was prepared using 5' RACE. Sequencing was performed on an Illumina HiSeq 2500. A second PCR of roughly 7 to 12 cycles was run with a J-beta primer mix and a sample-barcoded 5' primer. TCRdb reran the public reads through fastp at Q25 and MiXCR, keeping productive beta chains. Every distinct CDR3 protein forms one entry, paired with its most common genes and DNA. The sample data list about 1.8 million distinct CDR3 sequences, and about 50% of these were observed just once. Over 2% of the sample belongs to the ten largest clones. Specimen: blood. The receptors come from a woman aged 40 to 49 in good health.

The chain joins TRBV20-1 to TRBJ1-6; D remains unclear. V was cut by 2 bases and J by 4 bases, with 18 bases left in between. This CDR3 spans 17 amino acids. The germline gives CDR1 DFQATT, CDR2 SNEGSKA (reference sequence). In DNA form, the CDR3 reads TGCAGTGCTAGATGGCAGGACGAGACGGTGTATAATTCACCCCTCCACTTT. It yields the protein CSARWQDETVYNSPLHF.

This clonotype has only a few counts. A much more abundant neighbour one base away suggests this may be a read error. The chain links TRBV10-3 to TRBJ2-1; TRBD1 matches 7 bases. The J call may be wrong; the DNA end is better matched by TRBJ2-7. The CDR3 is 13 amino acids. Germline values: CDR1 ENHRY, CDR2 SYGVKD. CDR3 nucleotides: TGTGCCATCCGGGACAGCTCCTACAATGAGCAGTACTTC. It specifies CAIRDSSYNEQYF.

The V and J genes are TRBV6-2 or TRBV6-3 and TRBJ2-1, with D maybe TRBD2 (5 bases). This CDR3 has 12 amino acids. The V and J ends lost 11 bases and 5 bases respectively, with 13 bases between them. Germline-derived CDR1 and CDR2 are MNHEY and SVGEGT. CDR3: CAGSRRDNEQFF. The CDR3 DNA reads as TGTGCCGGATCTCGGCGGGACAATGAGCAGTTCTTC.

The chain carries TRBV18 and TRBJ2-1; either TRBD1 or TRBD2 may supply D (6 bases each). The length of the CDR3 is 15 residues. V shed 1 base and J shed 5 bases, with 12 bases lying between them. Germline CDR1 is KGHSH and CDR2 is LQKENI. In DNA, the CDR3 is TGTGCCAGCTCACCACGTAGCGGACAGAACAATGAGCAGTTCTTC. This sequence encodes CASSPRSGQNNEQFF.

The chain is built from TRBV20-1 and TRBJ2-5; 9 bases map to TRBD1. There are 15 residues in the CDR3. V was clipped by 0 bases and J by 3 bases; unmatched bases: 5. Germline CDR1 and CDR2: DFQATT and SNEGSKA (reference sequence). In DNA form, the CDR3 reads TGCAGTGCTAGAGATTATGGGACAGGGAAAGAGACCCAGTACTTC. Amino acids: CSARDYGTGKETQYF.

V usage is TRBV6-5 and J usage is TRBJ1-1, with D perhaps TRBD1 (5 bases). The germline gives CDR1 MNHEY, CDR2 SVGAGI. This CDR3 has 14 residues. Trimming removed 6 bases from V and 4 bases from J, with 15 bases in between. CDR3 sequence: CASRGESEVTEAFF. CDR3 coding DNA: TGTGCCAGCAGGGGGGAATCGGAGGTCACTGAAGCTTTCTTT.

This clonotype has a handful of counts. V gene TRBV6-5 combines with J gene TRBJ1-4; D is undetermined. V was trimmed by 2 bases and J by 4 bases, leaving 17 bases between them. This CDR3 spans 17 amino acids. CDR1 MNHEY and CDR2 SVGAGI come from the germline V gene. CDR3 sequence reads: CASSYSAAGGGNEKLFF. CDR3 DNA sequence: TGTGCCAGCAGTTACAGTGCGGCCGGTGGCGGTAATGAAAAACTGTTTTTT.

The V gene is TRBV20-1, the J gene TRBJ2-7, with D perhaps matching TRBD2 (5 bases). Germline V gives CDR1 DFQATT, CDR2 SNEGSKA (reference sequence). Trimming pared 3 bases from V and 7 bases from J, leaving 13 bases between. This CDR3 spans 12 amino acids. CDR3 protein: CSARPGYNEQYF. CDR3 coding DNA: TGCAGTGCTAGGCCGGGATACAATGAGCAGTACTTC.

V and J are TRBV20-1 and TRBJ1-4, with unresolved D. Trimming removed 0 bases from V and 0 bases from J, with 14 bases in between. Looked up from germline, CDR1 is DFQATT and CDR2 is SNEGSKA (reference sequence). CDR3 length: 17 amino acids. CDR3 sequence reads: CSARDANTSATNEKLFF. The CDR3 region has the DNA TGCAGTGCTAGAGATGCGAACACCTCGGCAACTAATGAAAAACTGTTTTTT.

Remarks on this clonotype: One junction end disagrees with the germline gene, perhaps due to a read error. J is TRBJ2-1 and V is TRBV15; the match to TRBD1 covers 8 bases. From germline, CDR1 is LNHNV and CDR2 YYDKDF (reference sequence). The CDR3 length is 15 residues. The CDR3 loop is CATNRVRTGNNEQFF. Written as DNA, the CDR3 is TGTGCCACCAACAGAGTTCGGACAGGGAACAATGAGCAGTTCTTC.

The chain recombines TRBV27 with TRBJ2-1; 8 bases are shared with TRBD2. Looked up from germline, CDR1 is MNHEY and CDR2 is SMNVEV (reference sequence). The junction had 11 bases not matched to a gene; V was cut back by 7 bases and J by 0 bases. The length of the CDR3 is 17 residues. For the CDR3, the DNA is TGTGCCAGCACCCAATTCCCCGGGACTAGCTCCTACAATGAGCAGTTCTTC. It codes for CASTQFPGTSSYNEQFF.

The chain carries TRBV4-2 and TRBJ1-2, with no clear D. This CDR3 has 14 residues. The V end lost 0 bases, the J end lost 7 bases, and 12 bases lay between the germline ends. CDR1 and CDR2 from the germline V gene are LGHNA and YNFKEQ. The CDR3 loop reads CASSQEKVGFGYTF. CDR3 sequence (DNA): TGTGCCAGCAGCCAAGAAAAGGTGGGGTTTGGCTACACCTTC.

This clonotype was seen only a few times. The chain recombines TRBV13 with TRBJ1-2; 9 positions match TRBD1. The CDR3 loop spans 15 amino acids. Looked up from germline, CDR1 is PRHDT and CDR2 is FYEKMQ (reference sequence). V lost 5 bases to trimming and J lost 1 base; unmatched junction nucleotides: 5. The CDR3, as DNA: TGTGCCAGCAGCATATCGGGACAGGGTAACTATGGCTACACCTTC. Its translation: CASSISGQGNYGYTF.

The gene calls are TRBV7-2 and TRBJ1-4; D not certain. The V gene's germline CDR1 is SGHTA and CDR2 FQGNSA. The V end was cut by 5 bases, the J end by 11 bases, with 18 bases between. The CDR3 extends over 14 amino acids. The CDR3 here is CASSPDGQPAKLFF. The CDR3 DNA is TGTGCCAGCAGCCCCGATGGGCAGCCAGCCAAACTGTTTTTT.

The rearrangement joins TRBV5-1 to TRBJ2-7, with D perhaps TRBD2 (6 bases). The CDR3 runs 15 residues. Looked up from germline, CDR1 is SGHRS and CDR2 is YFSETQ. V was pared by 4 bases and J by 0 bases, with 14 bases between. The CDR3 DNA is TGCGCCAGCAGCCCGGGAGCCAGCAGCTCCTACGAGCAGTACTTC. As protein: CASSPGASSSYEQYF.

CDR3: CASSLVGERYNEQFF. The CDR3 bases are TGTGCCAGCAGCTTAGTCGGAGAGCGGTACAATGAGCAGTTCTTC. This chain uses TRBV7-2 with TRBJ2-1, with a possible D match to TRBD2 (5 bases). CDR1 and CDR2 (germline): SGHTA, FQGNSA. Trimming took 1 base from V and 4 from J, leaving 11 bases between them. The CDR3 sequence is 15 residues long.

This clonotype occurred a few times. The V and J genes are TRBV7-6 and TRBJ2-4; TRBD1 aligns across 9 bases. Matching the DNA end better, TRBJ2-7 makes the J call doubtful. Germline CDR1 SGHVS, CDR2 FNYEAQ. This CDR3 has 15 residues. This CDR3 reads CASSLGDRDPYEQYF. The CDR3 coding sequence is TGTGCCAGCAGCTTAGGGGACAGGGACCCCTACGAGCAGTACTTC.

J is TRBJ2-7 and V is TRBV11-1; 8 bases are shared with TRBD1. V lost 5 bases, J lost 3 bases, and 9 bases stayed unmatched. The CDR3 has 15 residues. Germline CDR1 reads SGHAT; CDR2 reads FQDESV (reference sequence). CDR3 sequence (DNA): TGTGCCAGCAGCCTAACGGGACAGGATCTCTACGAGCAGTACTTC. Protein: CASSLTGQDLYEQYF. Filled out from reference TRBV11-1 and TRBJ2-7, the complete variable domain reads EAEVAQSPRYKITEKSQAVAFWCDPISGHATLYWYRQILGQGPELLVQFQDESVVDDSQLPKDRFSAERLKGVDSTLKIQPAELGDSAMYLCASSLTGQDLYEQYFGPGTRLTVT.

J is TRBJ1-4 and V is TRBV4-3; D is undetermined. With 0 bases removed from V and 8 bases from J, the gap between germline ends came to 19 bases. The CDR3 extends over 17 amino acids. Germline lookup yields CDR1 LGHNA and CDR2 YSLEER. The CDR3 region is CASSQDRTRVIGEKLFF. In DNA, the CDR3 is TGCGCCAGCAGCCAAGATAGGACGAGGGTGATTGGAGAAAAACTGTTTTTT.

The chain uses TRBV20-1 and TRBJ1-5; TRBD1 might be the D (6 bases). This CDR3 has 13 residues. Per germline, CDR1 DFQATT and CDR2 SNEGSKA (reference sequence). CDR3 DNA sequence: TGCAGCGGGGGGGGCCGGATTAATCAGCCCCAGCATTTT. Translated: CSGGGRINQPQHF.

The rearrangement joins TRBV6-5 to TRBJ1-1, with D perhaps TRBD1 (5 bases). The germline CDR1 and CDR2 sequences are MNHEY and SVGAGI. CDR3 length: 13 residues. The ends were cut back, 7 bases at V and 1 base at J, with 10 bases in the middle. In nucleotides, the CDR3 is TGTGCCAGCATCGACGGGGGGAACACTGAAGCTTTCTTT. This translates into CASIDGGNTEAFF.

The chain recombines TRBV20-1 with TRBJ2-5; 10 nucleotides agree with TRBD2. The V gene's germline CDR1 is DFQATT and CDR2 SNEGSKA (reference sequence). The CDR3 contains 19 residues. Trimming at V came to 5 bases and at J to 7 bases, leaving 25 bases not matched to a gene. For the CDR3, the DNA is TGCAGTGCTTACCACCAACCAATTTTAGCGGGGGGCCCCCTTGGGACCCAGTACTTC. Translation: CSAYHQPILAGGPLGTQYF.

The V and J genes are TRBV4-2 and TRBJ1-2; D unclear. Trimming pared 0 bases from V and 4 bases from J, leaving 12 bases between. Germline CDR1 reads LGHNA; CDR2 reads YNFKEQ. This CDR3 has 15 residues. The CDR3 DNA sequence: TGTGCCAGCAGCCAAGATCTTGCCGGTATCTATGGCTACACCTTC. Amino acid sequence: CASSQDLAGIYGYTF.

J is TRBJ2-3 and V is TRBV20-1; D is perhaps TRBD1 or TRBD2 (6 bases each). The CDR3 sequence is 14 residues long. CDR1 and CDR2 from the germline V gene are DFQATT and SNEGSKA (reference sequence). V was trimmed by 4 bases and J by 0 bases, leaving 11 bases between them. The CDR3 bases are TGCAGTGCTATCCAGGGGACTAGCACAGATACGCAGTATTTT. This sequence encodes CSAIQGTSTDTQYF.

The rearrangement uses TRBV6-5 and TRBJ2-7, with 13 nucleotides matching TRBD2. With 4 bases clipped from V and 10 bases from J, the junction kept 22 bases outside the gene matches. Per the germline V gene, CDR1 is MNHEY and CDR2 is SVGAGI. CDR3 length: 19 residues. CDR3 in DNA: TGTGCCAGCAGTTTCTCGACTAGCGGGGGGCCGACTATCTTTGGGGCCCAGTACTTC. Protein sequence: CASSFSTSGGPTIFGAQYF.

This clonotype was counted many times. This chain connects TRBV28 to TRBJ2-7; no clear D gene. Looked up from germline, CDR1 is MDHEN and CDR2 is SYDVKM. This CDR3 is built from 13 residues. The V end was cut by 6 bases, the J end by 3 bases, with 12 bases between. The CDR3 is CASRLTWGYEQYF. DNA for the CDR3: TGTGCCAGCAGGCTCACCTGGGGCTACGAGCAGTACTTC.

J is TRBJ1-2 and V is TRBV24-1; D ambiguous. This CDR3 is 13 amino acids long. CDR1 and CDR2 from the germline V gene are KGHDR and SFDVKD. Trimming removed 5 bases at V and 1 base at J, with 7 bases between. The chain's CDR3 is CATSVNGNYGYTF. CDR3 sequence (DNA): TGTGCCACCAGTGTTAACGGTAACTATGGCTACACCTTC.

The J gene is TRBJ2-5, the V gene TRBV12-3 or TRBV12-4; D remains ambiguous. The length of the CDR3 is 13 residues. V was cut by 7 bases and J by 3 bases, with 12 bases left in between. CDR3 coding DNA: TGTGCCAGCACCGAGAGGATCAAAGAGACCCAGTACTTC. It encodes CASTERIKETQYF.